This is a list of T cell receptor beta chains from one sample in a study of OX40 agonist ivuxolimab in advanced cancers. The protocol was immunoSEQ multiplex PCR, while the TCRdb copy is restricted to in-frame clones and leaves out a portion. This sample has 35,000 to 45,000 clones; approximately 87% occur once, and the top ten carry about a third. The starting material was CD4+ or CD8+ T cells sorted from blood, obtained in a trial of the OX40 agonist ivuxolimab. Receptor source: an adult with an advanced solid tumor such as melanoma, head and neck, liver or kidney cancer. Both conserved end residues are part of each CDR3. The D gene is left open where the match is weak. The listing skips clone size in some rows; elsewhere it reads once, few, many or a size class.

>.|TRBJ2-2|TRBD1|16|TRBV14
CASSLPGTGATGELFF
TGTGCCAGCAGCCTACCGGGGACAGGGGCCACCGGGGAGCTGTTTTTT
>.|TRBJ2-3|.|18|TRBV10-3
CAISERVMGEINTDTQYF
TGTGCCATCAGTGAGAGGGTAATGGGGGAGATAAACACAGATACGCAGTATTTT
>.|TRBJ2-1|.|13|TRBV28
CASSSGPYNEQFF
TGTGCCAGCAGTTCGGGCCCCTACAATGAGCAGTTCTTC
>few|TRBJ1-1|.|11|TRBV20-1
CSATQRLEAFF
TGCAGTGCTACGCAACGCCTTGAAGCTTTCTTT
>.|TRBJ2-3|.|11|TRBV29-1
CSVETGHTQYF
TGCAGCGTTGAAACAGGCCATACGCAGTATTTT
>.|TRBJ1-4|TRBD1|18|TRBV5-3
CARSRSGGFLRTNEKLFF
TGTGCCAGAAGCCGGTCAGGGGGATTTCTTAGGACTAATGAAAAACTGTTTTTT
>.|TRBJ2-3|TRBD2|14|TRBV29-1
CSVASSGVVYTQYF
TGCAGCGTTGCGTCTAGCGGGGTTGTTTATACGCAGTATTTT
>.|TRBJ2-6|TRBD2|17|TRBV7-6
CASAPQSGASGANVLTF
TGTGCCAGCGCACCACAGAGCGGGGCCTCTGGGGCCAACGTCCTGACTTTC
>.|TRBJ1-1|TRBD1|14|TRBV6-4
CASSELQGRGEAFF
TGTGCCAGCAGTGAACTACAGGGGAGGGGTGAAGCTTTCTTT
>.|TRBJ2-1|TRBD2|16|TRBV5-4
CASSLGGGRVYNEQFF
TGTGCCAGCAGCTTGGGCGGCGGGAGAGTCTACAATGAGCAGTTCTTC
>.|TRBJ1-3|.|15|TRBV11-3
CASSVTRDERNTIYF
TGTGCCAGCAGCGTTACCCGGGACGAAAGAAACACCATATATTTT
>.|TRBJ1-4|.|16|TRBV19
CASSIDRGTVNEKLFF
TGTGCCAGTAGTATAGATCGGGGAACAGTTAATGAAAAACTGTTTTTT
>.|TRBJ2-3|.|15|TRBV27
CASIDIGGYTDTQYF
TGTGCCAGCATAGATATCGGCGGATACACAGATACGCAGTATTTT
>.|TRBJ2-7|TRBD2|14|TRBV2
CASKDNSGGAEQYF
TGTGCCAGCAAAGATAATAGCGGGGGGGCCGAGCAGTACTTC
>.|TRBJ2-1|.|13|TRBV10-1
CASSVHGGMGQFF
TGCGCCAGCAGTGTCCACGGAGGTATGGGGCAGTTCTTC
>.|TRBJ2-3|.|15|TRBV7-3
CASSQGQRSTDTQYF
TGTGCCAGCAGCCAAGGACAGCGCAGCACAGATACGCAGTATTTT
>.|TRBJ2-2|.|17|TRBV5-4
CASSGRPQFPNTGELFF
TGTGCCAGCAGCGGGCGGCCGCAATTTCCCAACACCGGGGAGCTGTTTTTT
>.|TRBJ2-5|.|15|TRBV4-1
CASSQASRSQETQYF
TGCGCCAGCAGCCAAGCGTCGCGGTCTCAAGAGACCCAGTACTTC
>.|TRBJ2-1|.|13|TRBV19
CASSTGTGDEQFF
TGTGCCAGTAGCACAGGGACCGGGGATGAGCAGTTCTTC
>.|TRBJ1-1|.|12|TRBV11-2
CASSQTGTEAFF
TGTGCCAGCAGCCAGACTGGGACTGAAGCTTTCTTT
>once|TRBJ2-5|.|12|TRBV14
CASSQVQETQYF
TGTGCCAGCAGCCAAGTCCAAGAGACCCAGTACTTC